This entry lists 30 T cell receptor beta chains sequenced from one sample in a study of Graves' ophthalmopathy and Graves' hyperthyroidism. CDR3 regions of TCR beta were amplified from RNA transcripts. Scientists carried out first-round RT-PCR using HTBI primers and then a second-round multiplex PCR. TCRdb fed the multiplex PCR reads into MiXCR, producing one record per CDR3 protein. Of some 1.1 million distinct CDR3 sequences detected, 35% to 45% appear once; the ten largest clones hold 11%. Specimen: peripheral blood or thyroid tissue (not recorded which). These receptors originate from an adult man with Graves' hyperthyroidism.

This chain joins TRBV2 and TRBJ2-2; no definite D call. Looked up from germline, CDR1 is SNHLY and CDR2 is FYNNEI. The CDR3 is 13 amino acids. V lost 6 bases and J lost 9, with 14 bases in between. The CDR3 DNA reads TGTGCCAGCAGGCCGGACGTCCAACGGGAGCTGTTTTTT. Encoded protein: CASRPDVQRELFF. Full variable domain (missing parts from reference TRBV2 and TRBJ2-2): EPEVTQTPSHQVTQMGQEVILRCVPISNHLYFYWYRQILGQKVEFLVSFYNNEISEKSEIFDDQFSVERPDGSNFTLKIRSTKLEDSAMYFCASRPDVQRELFFGEGSRLTVL.

This clonotype was seen at least ten times. The genes are TRBV10-3 and TRBJ2-7; D is possibly TRBD1 (6 bases). Germline lookup yields CDR1 ENHRY and CDR2 SYGVKD. The length of the CDR3 is 14 residues. With 0 bases removed from V and 6 bases from J, the gap between germline ends came to 12 bases. This chain's CDR3 is CAISESRPGAEQYF. CDR3 in DNA: TGTGCCATCAGTGAGTCGCGGCCAGGGGCCGAGCAGTACTTC.

The table lists this clonotype with a few counts. This sequence joins TRBV7-2 and TRBJ2-7, with D uncertain. CDR1 is SGHTA, CDR2 FQGNSA, per germline. The CDR3 is 13 residues long. V lost 2 bases and J 4 bases, leaving 9 bases between the germline ends. CDR3 DNA sequence: TGTGCCAGCAGCTTATATTCAGTTTACGAGCAGTACTTC. Residues: CASSLYSVYEQYF.

The count of this clonotype is one. V usage is TRBV10-3 and J usage is TRBJ2-5, with D unresolved. V lost 5 bases and J 3 bases, leaving 10 bases between the germline ends. The CDR3 has 13 residues. Germline lookup yields CDR1 ENHRY and CDR2 SYGVKD. As DNA, the CDR3 is TGTGCCATCAGTTATTCCGACGAAGAGACCCAGTACTTC. It yields the protein CAISYSDEETQYF.

This clonotype has just a few counts. The CDR3, as DNA: TGTGCCAGCACTCCTGGAGACTATGGCTACACCTTC. This encodes CASTPGDYGYTF. The chain recombines TRBV12-3 or TRBV12-4 with TRBJ1-2; D gene unclear. The CDR3 contains 12 residues. The ends were cut back, 7 bases at V and 3 bases at J, with 9 bases in the middle.

CDR3 sequence: CASSLDGRGRMLVGYTF. DNA of the CDR3: TGTGCCAGCAGCTTAGATGGCAGGGGGCGGATGCTTGTTGGCTACACCTTC. This chain connects TRBV11-2 to TRBJ1-2; 8 bases are shared with TRBD1. The CDR3 sequence is 17 residues long. The germline gives CDR1 SGHAT, CDR2 FQNNGV. The trim removed 0 bases at V and 7 bases at J, leaving 13 bases unmatched.

Of note for this clonotype: An end of the junction does not agree with germline; a read error may underlie this. The rearrangement uses TRBV7-2 and TRBJ1-1; 8 bases agree with TRBD1. Germline CDR1 reads SGHTA; CDR2 reads FQGNSA. The CDR3 consists of 13 residues. DNA of the CDR3: TGTGCTAGCAGCCTTGGACAGGGATCTGATGCTTTCTTT. It is translated as CASSLGQGSDAFF. Supplemented by reference TRBV7-2 and TRBJ1-1, the full variable domain reads GAGVSQSPSNKVTEKGKDVELRCDPISGHTALYWYRQSLGQGLEFLIYFQGNSAPDKSGLPSDRFSAERTGGSVSTLTIQRTQQEDSAVYLCASSLGQGSDAFFGQGTRLTVV.

This clonotype has ten or more counts. The rearrangement uses TRBV24-1 and TRBJ2-5; 10 positions match TRBD1. The J segment lost 7 bases and the V segment lost 1 base, leaving 8 bases of the junction unmatched. The CDR3 consists of 16 residues. Germline CDR1 reads KGHDR; CDR2 reads SFDVKD. The CDR3 here is CATSDFAGQGIGTQYF. The CDR3 nucleotides are TGTGCCACCAGTGATTTTGCGGGACAGGGGATTGGGACCCAGTACTTC.

CDR3 DNA sequence: TGTGCCAGCAGTTTACTCCCGACAGGGGATCATGGGTCCAATCAGCCCCAGCATTTT. This sequence encodes CASSLLPTGDHGSNQPQHF. The chain couples TRBV28 to TRBJ1-5, with 8 nucleotides matching TRBD1. After removal of 2 bases from V and 3 bases from J, the junction contained 15 bases not matched to a gene. Germline loops: CDR1 MDHEN, CDR2 SYDVKM. CDR3 length equals 19 residues.

The chain combines TRBV19 with TRBJ2-5; 8 nucleotides match TRBD1. With V trimmed by 5 bases and J by 3 bases, 17 bases remained unmatched. Germline values: CDR1 LNHDA, CDR2 SQIVND (reference sequence). The CDR3 runs 18 residues. CDR3 in amino acids: CASSPTTGVGTLEETQYF. Written as DNA, the CDR3 is TGTGCCAGTAGTCCAACGACAGGGGTCGGGACTTTGGAAGAGACCCAGTACTTC. The whole variable domain, remainder taken from reference TRBV19 and TRBJ2-5, is DGGITQSPKYLFRKEGQNVTLSCEQNLNHDAMYWYRQDPGQGLRLIYYSQIVNDFQKGDIAEGYSVSREKKESFPLTVTSAQKNPTAFYLCASSPTTGVGTLEETQYFGPGTRLLVL.

The genes are TRBV25-1 and TRBJ1-1; TRBD1 might be the D (5 bases). Trimming cost V 1 base and J 5 bases, with 20 bases left between them. The CDR3 length is 17 residues. Germline V gives CDR1 MGHDK, CDR2 SYGVNS. CDR3 residues: CASSEFGGFLGGTEAFF. The CDR3 coding sequence is TGTGCCAGCAGTGAATTTGGGGGTTTTCTGGGGGGGACTGAAGCTTTCTTT. Drawing the rest from reference TRBV25-1 and TRBJ1-1, the complete variable domain is EADIYQTPRYLVIGTGKKITLECSQTMGHDKMYWYQQDPGMELHLIHYSYGVNSTEKGDLSSESTVSRIRTEHFPLTLESARPSHTSQYLCASSEFGGFLGGTEAFFGQGTRLTVV.

Ten or more counts support this clonotype. The V call is TRBV7-8, the J call TRBJ1-1; the D is unclear. CDR1 SGHVS and CDR2 FQNEAQ come from the germline V gene. Trimming removed 5 bases at V and 5 bases at J, with 15 bases between. The CDR3 loop spans 14 amino acids. The CDR3 coding sequence is TGTGCCAGCAGCCAATCCCACGTCGGGACTGAAGCTTTCTTT. Protein: CASSQSHVGTEAFF.

This clonotype was observed a few times. The chain carries TRBV27 and TRBJ1-5; 9 bases agree with TRBD1. The germline gives CDR1 MNHEY, CDR2 SMNVEV (reference sequence). V lost 8 bases, J lost 7 bases, and 9 bases stayed unmatched. The CDR3 has 14 residues. Here the CDR3 DNA reads TGTGCCAGCCGTATGACAGGGGGACGGCAGCCCCAGCATTTT. It codes for CASRMTGGRQPQHF.

J is TRBJ1-2 and V is TRBV29-1; D ambiguous. Looked up from germline, CDR1 is SQVTM and CDR2 is ANQGSEA. This CDR3 has 11 residues. The V end lost 7 bases, the J end lost 0 bases, and 6 bases lay between the germline ends. CDR3 nucleotides: TGCAGCGGGGGATCTAACTATGGCTACACCTTC. Its protein is CSGGSNYGYTF.

The chain combines TRBV6-2 or TRBV6-3 with TRBJ1-5; D is uncertain. This CDR3 is 15 amino acids long. V lost 6 bases and J lost 7, with 19 bases in between. CDR1 MNHEY and CDR2 SVGEGT come from the germline V gene. The CDR3 loop reads CASRPHGGSPQPQHF. The CDR3 bases are TGTGCCAGCAGGCCCCATGGCGGGTCCCCCCAGCCCCAGCATTTT.

This clonotype was recorded at least ten times. The chain carries TRBV9 and TRBJ1-1, with 9 bases lining up with TRBD1. Trimming cost V 3 bases and J 3 bases; bases outside gene matches: 3. Germline V gives CDR1 SGDLS, CDR2 YYNGEE. The CDR3 has 14 amino acids. CDR3 loop: CASSGGQGYTEAFF. The DNA of the CDR3 is TGTGCCAGCAGCGGCGGACAGGGGTACACTGAAGCTTTCTTT.

This clonotype has ten or more counts. The rearrangement joins TRBV9 to TRBJ2-5; possibly TRBD2 for D (5 bases). The ends were cut back, 4 bases at V and 5 bases at J, with 15 bases in the middle. The CDR3 runs 14 residues. Germline-derived CDR1 and CDR2 are SGDLS and YYNGEE. CDR3 protein: CASSPQLGQETQYF. In DNA, the CDR3 is TGTGCCAGCAGCCCCCAACTAGGGCAGGAGACCCAGTACTTC.

There are many counts of this clonotype. The chain is built from TRBV9 and TRBJ2-7; maybe TRBD1 (5 bases). The germline V gene encodes CDR1 SGDLS and CDR2 YYNGEE. V was cut by 0 bases and J by 0 bases, with 7 bases left in between. CDR3 length: 14 residues. As DNA, the CDR3 is TGTGCCAGCAGCGTAGTCGACAGCTCCTACGAGCAGTACTTC. This translates into CASSVVDSSYEQYF.

This clonotype occurred many times. The chain combines TRBV5-1 with TRBJ2-7; D tentatively fits TRBD1 or TRBD2 (5 bases each). This CDR3 is built from 16 residues. CDR1 is SGHRS, CDR2 YFSETQ, per germline. Trimming shortened V by 2 bases and J by 5 bases, and 20 bases separated the two germline ends. The CDR3 nucleotides read TGCGCCAGCAGCTTTTTAGGGGAGAATCAGCCTGACGAGCAGTACTTC. As protein: CASSFLGENQPDEQYF.

As DNA, the CDR3 is TGCAGCGTGACCTCGGGAGCCAACGTCCTGACTTTC. Its protein is CSVTSGANVLTF. The chain links TRBV29-1 to TRBJ2-6; D perhaps matches TRBD2 (5 bases). Per the germline V gene, CDR1 is SQVTM and CDR2 is ANQGSEA. V dropped 6 bases and J dropped 7 bases, with 10 bases sitting between them. CDR3 length equals 12 residues.

CDR3 in amino acids: CASTVQGGGNQPQHF. The CDR3 DNA is TGTGCCAGCACGGTTCAGGGTGGTGGCAATCAGCCCCAGCATTTT. The chain recombines TRBV6-1 with TRBJ1-5; the D gene is possibly TRBD1 (5 bases). In germline, CDR1 is MNHNS, CDR2 SASEGT. Trimming shortened V by 7 bases and J by 2 bases, and 15 bases separated the two germline ends. The CDR3 consists of 15 residues.

The chain employs TRBV7-2 and TRBJ1-4; unclear D gene. From germline, CDR1 is SGHTA and CDR2 FQGNSA. This CDR3 has 14 amino acids. With 5 bases removed from V and 6 bases from J, the gap between germline ends came to 13 bases. The DNA for the CDR3 is TGTGCCAGCAGCCCCAGAGAGGTGGATGAAAAACTGTTTTTT. Translation gives CASSPREVDEKLFF.

This clonotype was seen at least ten times. This sequence joins TRBV15 and TRBJ2-5, with 10 bases that match TRBD2. After removal of 4 bases from V and 4 bases from J, the junction contained 9 bases not matched to a gene. From germline, CDR1 is LNHNV and CDR2 YYDKDF (reference sequence). The CDR3 loop spans 16 amino acids. The CDR3, as DNA: TGTGCCACCAGCACCCCTGCTGGGACTAGCGCAGAGACCCAGTACTTC. It translates to CATSTPAGTSAETQYF.

The V call is TRBV15, the J call TRBJ1-6; 7 bases align to TRBD1. The germline CDR1 and CDR2 sequences are LNHNV and YYDKDF (reference sequence). V shed 1 base, J shed 7 bases, and the junction held 10 bases outside the gene matches. The CDR3 is 17 residues long. CDR3 sequence (DNA): TGTGCCACCAGCAGAGGAGGGACATCAGGGGGAAATTCACCCCTCCACTTT. This encodes CATSRGGTSGGNSPLHF.

The V gene is TRBV20-1, the J gene TRBJ2-7, with 7 bases matching TRBD1. V shed 4 bases and J 0 bases; nucleotides not matched to a gene: 6. Germline loops: CDR1 DFQATT, CDR2 SNEGSKA (reference sequence). This CDR3 is 14 amino acids long. The CDR3 sequence is CSATRQGYSYEQYF. CDR3 nucleotide sequence: TGCAGTGCTACAAGACAGGGATACTCCTACGAGCAGTACTTC.

This clonotype was counted a few times. This sequence joins TRBV13 and TRBJ2-7, with 8 bases matching TRBD1. Trimming at V came to 3 bases and at J to 7 bases, leaving 8 bases not matched to a gene. The germline gives CDR1 PRHDT, CDR2 FYEKMQ (reference sequence). The CDR3 length is 14 residues. The CDR3 DNA is TGTGCCAGCAGCTTCGGGACAGGCCTACGGGAGCAGTACTTC. As protein: CASSFGTGLREQYF.

The sample holds a few counts of this clonotype. This chain links TRBV28 with TRBJ2-7, with D maybe TRBD1 (6 bases). The CDR3 runs to 14 residues. Trimming stripped 4 bases from V and 2 bases from J, with 12 bases between. The germline CDR1 and CDR2 sequences are MDHEN and SYDVKM. The CDR3 coding sequence is TGTGCCAGCAGTTCCGGGACACTTACCTACGAGCAGTACTTC. Protein product: CASSSGTLTYEQYF.

The chain carries TRBV11-1 and TRBJ2-7; 8 bases map to TRBD1. Germline CDR1 reads SGHAT; CDR2 reads FQDESV (reference sequence). The CDR3 runs 17 residues. Germline trimming cut 4 bases from V and 2 bases from J; bases unmatched to any gene: 13. The CDR3 region has the DNA TGTGCCAGCAGCTCCGATCTAGGACAGGGTCATGCCTACGAGCAGTACTTC. Amino acid sequence: CASSSDLGQGHAYEQYF. The full variable domain, rest sourced from reference TRBV11-1 and TRBJ2-7, is EAEVAQSPRYKITEKSQAVAFWCDPISGHATLYWYRQILGQGPELLVQFQDESVVDDSQLPKDRFSAERLKGVDSTLKIQPAELGDSAMYLCASSSDLGQGHAYEQYFGPGTRLTVT.

Remarks on this clonotype: One end of the junction is discordant with germline, which a read error may explain. The V gene is TRBV7-9, the J gene TRBJ2-1, with D possibly matching TRBD1 (6 bases). CDR1 and CDR2 (germline): SEHNR, FQNEAQ (reference sequence). This CDR3 is 16 amino acids long. The CDR3 DNA is TGCGCCAGCAGCTTGGCCCTGAAAAGGGGGAACACTGAGCAGTTCTTC. Encoded protein: CASSLALKRGNTEQFF.

This clonotype was recorded at least ten times. Likely a read error: the CDR3 ends without its conserved phenylalanine or tryptophan. The chain has TRBV9 and TRBJ2-7; D possibly uses TRBD1 or TRBD2 (6 bases each). CDR3 length: 13 residues. V lost 4 bases to trimming and J lost 5 bases, with 13 bases between them. Germline V gives CDR1 SGDLS, CDR2 YYNGEE. This CDR3 is CASSPWGAHEQYS. Written as DNA, the CDR3 is TGTGCCAGCAGCCCCTGGGGGGCCCACGAGCAGTACTCC.